These 8 T cell receptor beta chains share one sample of origin, sequenced in a study of a mutant IDH1 vaccine in newly diagnosed glioma. Libraries were prepared by immunoSEQ multiplex PCR; TCRdb keeps only in-frame clonotypes and omits some of them. Of about 64,000 clones in the sample, approximately 85% were seen once. Antigen specificity for these receptors is unknown. Specified time point: week 23, last vaccination. Doses comprised 300 ug of mutant IDH1 20-mer peptide each, plus topical imiquimod. The specimen was PBMCs, collected from a glioma patient whose treatment included an IDH1 peptide vaccine. The receptors stem from a man aged 25-45 years with glioma.

The chain combines TRBV2 with TRBJ2-1, with D hard to call. CDR1 SNHLY and CDR2 FYNNEI come from the germline V gene. This CDR3 has 11 amino acids. V dropped 5 bases and J dropped 1 base, with 0 bases sitting between them. Written as DNA, the CDR3 is TGTGCCAGCAGTTCCTACAATGAGCAGTTCTTC. It is translated as CASSSYNEQFF. The whole variable domain, remainder taken from reference TRBV2 and TRBJ2-1, is EPEVTQTPSHQVTQMGQEVILRCVPISNHLYFYWYRQILGQKVEFLVSFYNNEISEKSEIFDDQFSVERPDGSNFTLKIRSTKLEDSAMYFCASSSYNEQFFGPGTRLTVL.

The rearrangement uses TRBV6-5 and TRBJ2-7; D call uncertain. V shed 0 bases and J shed 0 bases, with 9 bases lying between them. CDR1 and CDR2 from the germline V gene are MNHEY and SVGAGI. The CDR3 covers 15 residues. CDR3 sequence (DNA): TGTGCCAGCAGTTACTCGGCGGTGGCCTCCTACGAGCAGTACTTC. Translated, it gives CASSYSAVASYEQYF.

The chain employs TRBV5-4 and TRBJ2-7; D gene unclear. Between the trimmed V and J ends, which lost 1 base and 4 bases, there was a span of 6 bases. This CDR3 region has 12 residues. The germline CDR1 and CDR2 sequences are SGHNT and YYREEE (reference sequence). The CDR3 DNA reads TGTGCCAGCAGCTTGTGGGGTTACGAGCAGTACTTC. Translated: CASSLWGYEQYF.

The chain couples TRBV29-1 to TRBJ2-7; 8 nucleotides line up with TRBD1. The germline V gene has CDR1 SQVTM and CDR2 ANQGSEA. The CDR3 has 13 amino acids. The V segment lost 1 base and the J segment 5 bases; nucleotides outside the gene matches: 4. CDR3 residues: CSVEGSGGDEQYF. The CDR3 DNA follows: TGCAGCGTTGAAGGGTCAGGGGGCGACGAGCAGTACTTC.

The rearrangement joins TRBV2 to TRBJ2-1; a possible D gene is TRBD2 (7 bases). Trimming cost V 6 bases and J 0 bases, with 15 bases left between them. Germline CDR1 is SNHLY and CDR2 is FYNNEI. The CDR3 runs 16 residues. The CDR3 DNA follows: TGTGCCAGCAGGGGGGGGCGGATGAGCTCCTACAATGAGCAGTTCTTC. It is translated as CASRGGRMSSYNEQFF.

The chain links TRBV4-1 to TRBJ1-6; 7 bases line up with TRBD1. Germline V gene data show CDR1 as MGHRA and CDR2 as YSYEKL. This CDR3 is 16 amino acids long. V lost 4 bases and J lost 6; bases outside the gene matches: 9. CDR3 amino acids: CASSPTIGGLNSPLHF. CDR3 DNA: TGCGCCAGCAGCCCCACGATAGGGGGCCTTAATTCACCCCTCCACTTT.

The CDR3 DNA sequence: TGCGCCAGCAGCTTGGCCCCCTTAGGCATGGGGAACTCTGGAAACACCATATATTTT. Amino acids: CASSLAPLGMGNSGNTIYF. The V and J genes are TRBV5-1 and TRBJ1-3; no clear D. V dropped 0 bases and J dropped 0 bases, with 19 bases sitting between them. This CDR3 has 19 residues. CDR1 and CDR2 (germline): SGHRS, YFSETQ.

The V call is TRBV4-2, the J call TRBJ2-7; 7 nucleotides match TRBD1. Trimming cost V 2 bases and J 3 bases; bases outside gene matches: 4. CDR1 LGHNA and CDR2 YNFKEQ come from the germline V gene. This CDR3 region has 14 residues. The CDR3 nucleotides are TGTGCCAGCAGCCAACCTGGGACAGACTACGAGCAGTACTTC. Protein sequence: CASSQPGTDYEQYF.